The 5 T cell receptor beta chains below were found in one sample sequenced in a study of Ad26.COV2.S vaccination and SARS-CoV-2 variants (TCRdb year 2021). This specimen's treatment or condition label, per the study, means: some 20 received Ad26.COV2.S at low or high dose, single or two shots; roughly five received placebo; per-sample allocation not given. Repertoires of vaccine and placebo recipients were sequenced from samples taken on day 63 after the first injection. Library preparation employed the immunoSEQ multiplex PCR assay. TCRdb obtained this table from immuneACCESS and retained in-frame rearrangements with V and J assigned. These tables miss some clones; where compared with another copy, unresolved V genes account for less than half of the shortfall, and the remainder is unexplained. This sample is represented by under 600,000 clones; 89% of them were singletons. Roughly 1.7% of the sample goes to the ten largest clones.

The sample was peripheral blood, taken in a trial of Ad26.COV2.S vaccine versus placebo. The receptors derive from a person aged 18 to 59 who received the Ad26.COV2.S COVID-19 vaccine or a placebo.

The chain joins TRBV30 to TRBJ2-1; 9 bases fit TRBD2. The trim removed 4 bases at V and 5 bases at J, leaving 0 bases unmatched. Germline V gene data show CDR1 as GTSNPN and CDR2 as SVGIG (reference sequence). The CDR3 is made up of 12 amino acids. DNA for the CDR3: TGTGCCTGGACTAGCGGGGACAATGAGCAGTTCTTC. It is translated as CAWTSGDNEQFF.

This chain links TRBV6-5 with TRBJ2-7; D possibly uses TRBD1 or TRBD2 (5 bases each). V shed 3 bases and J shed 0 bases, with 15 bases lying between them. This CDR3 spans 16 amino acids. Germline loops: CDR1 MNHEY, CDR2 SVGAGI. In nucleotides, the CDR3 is TGTGCCAGCAGTTATTCCCTGGGACGGAGCTCCTACGAGCAGTACTTC. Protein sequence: CASSYSLGRSSYEQYF.

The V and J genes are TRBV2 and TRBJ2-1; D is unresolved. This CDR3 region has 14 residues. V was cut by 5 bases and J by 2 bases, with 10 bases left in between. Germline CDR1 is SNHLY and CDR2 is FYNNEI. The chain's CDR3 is CASSLSDAYNEQFF. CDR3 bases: TGTGCCAGCAGTTTGTCGGATGCCTACAATGAGCAGTTCTTC.

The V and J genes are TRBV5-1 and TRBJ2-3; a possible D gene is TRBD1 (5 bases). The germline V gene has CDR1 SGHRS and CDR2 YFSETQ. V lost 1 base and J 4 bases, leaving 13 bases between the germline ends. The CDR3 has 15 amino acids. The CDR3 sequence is CASSLPRVDPDTQYF. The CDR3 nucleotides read TGCGCCAGCAGCTTGCCCAGGGTCGACCCAGATACGCAGTATTTT.

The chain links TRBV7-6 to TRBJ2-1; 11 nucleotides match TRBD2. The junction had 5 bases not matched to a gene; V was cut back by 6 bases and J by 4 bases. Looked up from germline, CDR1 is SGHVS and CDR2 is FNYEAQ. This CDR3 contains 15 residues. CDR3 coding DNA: TGTGCCAGCAGTTCGGGACTAGCGGATTACAATGAGCAGTTCTTC. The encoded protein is CASSSGLADYNEQFF.